This T cell receptor beta chain appears in the sequencing data of a study of CD8 T cells in ankylosing spondylitis. As regards this clonotype: The antigen remains unidentified.

Preparation of TCR beta libraries was done by quantitative 5'-RACE with molecular barcodes. TCRdb re-derived calls from the 5' RACE reads in MiXCR, one entry per CDR3 protein. This sample has roughly 490,000 distinct CDR3 sequences, with 5.3% found just once. Deletions cut 5 bases from V and 4 bases from J, with 11 bases between. The CDR3 runs 13 residues. Germline CDR1 reads SGHTA; CDR2 reads FQGNSA. Study results and caveats: It appeared that ankylosing spondylitis blood was characterized by a TCR beta motif of under ten highly homologous variants. CD8+ cells made up the disease-linked clones, which were relatively rare in peripheral blood. Researchers reportedly found disease-linked clones significantly enriched in matched ankylosing spondylitis synovial fluid.

Sequencing input: blood, either unsorted or a sorted T cell fraction (not recorded which). V usage is TRBV7-2 and J usage is TRBJ1-2; D gene unclear. The receptor's source is a male donor with ankylosing spondylitis. CDR3 coding DNA: TGTGCCAGCAGCCCCCCCTGGGGCTATGGCTACACCTTC. Its translation: CASSPPWGYGYTF. The entire variable domain, with the rest obtained from reference TRBV7-2 and TRBJ1-2, is as follows: GAGVSQSPSNKVTEKGKDVELRCDPISGHTALYWYRQSLGQGLEFLIYFQGNSAPDKSGLPSDRFSAERTGGSVSTLTIQRTQQEDSAVYLCASSPPWGYGYTFGSGTRLTVV.